This TCR beta chain was recovered during a study of T cell changes during pregnancy in multiple sclerosis. This table comes from immunoSEQ multiplex PCR, and its TCRdb copy is limited to in-frame clones, with some not included. The data contain 84,000 or so clones, over 90% of them singletons. This sample comprised peripheral blood, obtained in the third trimester of pregnancy. The clonotype was recovered from a female donor with multiple sclerosis, enrolled in a pregnancy study.

CDR3 sequence (DNA): TGTGCCAGCAGCTTGGAGCCACGCGGCTCCTACGAGCAGTACTTC. This gives the protein CASSLEPRGSYEQYF. This chain uses TRBV5-5 with TRBJ2-7; D unclear. The V and J ends lost 0 bases and 0 bases respectively, with 10 bases between them. The CDR3 is made up of 15 amino acids. CDR1 is SGHKS and CDR2 is YYEKEE in the germline V gene (reference sequence).